Listed here are 3 T cell receptor beta chains from one sample, sequenced in a study of vaccination and CD4 T cells after COVID-19. Specified treatment: roughly 10-day PBMC culture with coronavirus spike peptide pools or control peptides (ViraFEST assay). These TCRs are of unknown antigen specificity. With the Oncomine TCR Beta short-read assay, DNA from cultured CD4+ T cells was sequenced. MiXCR, applied by TCRdb to the PCR reads, yields one record per CDR3 protein. The sample carries 8,400 or so distinct CDR3 sequences, about 65% recorded once. The specimen sequenced was CD4+ T cells from blood, cultured in vitro. All receptors derive from a human donor who had recovered from COVID-19.

The CDR3 spells CASSSEAGGAYEQYF. The CDR3 DNA follows: TGTGCCAGCAGTTCGGAGGCGGGAGGTGCCTACGAGCAGTACTTC. The rearrangement links TRBV2 to TRBJ2-7; 8 nucleotides align to TRBD2. Trimming removed 5 bases from V and 2 bases from J; junction bases left unmatched: 8. Germline V CDR1 and CDR2: SNHLY, FYNNEI. CDR3 length: 15 residues.

V usage is TRBV30 and J usage is TRBJ1-2; D remains ambiguous. Germline CDR1 reads GTSNPN; CDR2 reads SVGIG (reference sequence). Trimming took 2 bases from V and 8 from J, leaving 9 bases between them. The CDR3 length is 11 residues. The chain's CDR3 is CAWSLGNGYTF. Here the CDR3 DNA reads TGTGCCTGGAGTTTGGGAAACGGCTACACCTTC.

This clonotype was counted between two and nine times. The chain is built from TRBV21-1 and TRBJ2-4; the table assigns TRBD1, which was not confirmed against the DNA. TRBV21-1 is given as a pseudogene. The CDR3 length is 14 residues. The CDR3 DNA reads TGTGCCAGCAGGGGCGGGGGGGCCAAAAACATTCAGTACTTC. This encodes CASRGGGAKNIQYF.